The clone carrying this T cell receptor beta chain was counted only a few times. Germline assignment: CDR1 LNHDA and CDR2 SQIVND (reference sequence). With V trimmed by 5 bases and J by 11 bases, 18 bases remained unmatched. This CDR3 spans 16 amino acids. These data are taken from a study of T cells in Graves' hyperthyroidism and ophthalmopathy. TCR beta CDR3 regions were amplified from RNA transcripts. When the TCR CDR3 underwent first-round RT-PCR, the HTBI primer set was used. TCRdb processed the multiplex PCR reads anew with MiXCR; each CDR3 protein has one entry. The sample has about 52,000 distinct CDR3 sequences, 48% seen once; the top ten hold over 8%.

This sequence originates from a woman between 45 and 65 years old with Graves' ophthalmopathy. The specimen was blood. The rearrangement joins TRBV19 to TRBJ2-3, with 8 positions matching TRBD2. In DNA, the CDR3 is TGTGCCAGTAGTGTTTATAGCGGGGCCTCCTACAATGAGCAGTATTTT. This sequence encodes CASSVYSGASYNEQYF.